The T cell receptor beta chain under discussion was sequenced for a study of long-term antiretroviral therapy in people with HIV. Study-wide results and caveats: Diversity remained lower than transplant donor controls, even though it increased after ART.

The assay used was immunoSEQ (version v3.0), run at survey level. TCRdb's table, derived via immunoSEQ multiplex PCR, lists solely in-frame clones and lacks some. The sample shows about 17,000 clones, 65% to 85% of them seen only once. Regarding this clone: Antigen: not known.

This TCR derives from a woman between 45 and 60 years old with HIV. This specimen consisted of unsorted PBMCs, obtained just under 2.6 years before starting antiretroviral therapy.

The CDR3 region has the DNA TGCGCCAGCAGCCCTACGAGCGGGGGGATGAATGAGCAGTTCTTC. As protein: CASSPTSGGMNEQFF. J is TRBJ2-1 and V is TRBV4-1, with 9 bases aligning to TRBD2. The junction had 8 bases not matched to a gene; V was cut back by 4 bases and J by 7 bases. CDR1 is MGHRA, CDR2 YSYEKL, per germline. The CDR3 has 15 residues.